These 31 T cell receptor beta chains were all obtained from the same sample, sequenced in a study of radiation and T cells in renal cell carcinoma (dated by TCRdb to about 2020). This specimen's time point label, interpreted: blood 2 weeks post-SBRT. The treatment or condition label here, explained by the study, means: 15 Gy SBRT to primary tumor, nephrectomy 4 weeks later. Library generation was performed with the immunoSEQ multiplex PCR assay. Held by TCRdb, this immuneACCESS table contains in-frame sequences only and omits some clones. Under half of the omission traces to an unresolved V gene where checked; the cause of the rest is unknown. The sample data list around 75,000 clones, and about 80% of these were observed just once. The leading ten clones occupy around 5.5% of the sample. The material sequenced was blood, taken from a patient whose treatment included radiotherapy and nephrectomy. These receptor sequences come from a man aged 60-69 years with renal cell carcinoma.

The rearrangement joins TRBV18 to TRBJ2-7; 13 nucleotides match TRBD2. V dropped 3 bases and J dropped 6; count of bases not matched to a gene: 11. This CDR3 has 17 residues. The V gene's germline CDR1 is KGHSH and CDR2 LQKENI. In nucleotides, the CDR3 is TGTGCCAGCTCACCCGGACTAGCGGGAGCAGTTACGAGCGAGCAGTACTTC. As protein: CASSPGLAGAVTSEQYF.

This clone has a handful of counts. This chain connects TRBV30 to TRBJ2-7; D might be TRBD2 (6 bases). This CDR3 comprises 13 residues. CDR1 GTSNPN and CDR2 SVGIG come from the germline V gene (reference sequence). The CDR3 DNA reads TGTGGCGCGGGGCGGGACTCGTCCTACGAGCAGTACTTC. It translates to CGAGRDSSYEQYF. Together with reference TRBV30 and TRBJ2-7, the CDR3 gives the full variable domain: SQTIHQWPATLVQPVGSPLSLECTVEGTSNPNLYWYRQAAGRGLQLLFYSVGIGQISSEVPQNLSASRPQDRQFILSSKKLLLSDSGFYLCGAGRDSSYEQYFGPGTRLTVT.

This clone was observed once. The chain links TRBV7-9 to TRBJ2-4; D may be TRBD1 (6 bases). The CDR3 runs to 16 residues. Germline CDR1 reads SEHNR; CDR2 reads FQNEAQ (reference sequence). Deletions cut 4 bases from V and 0 bases from J, with 13 bases between. In nucleotides, the CDR3 is TGTGCCAGCAGCTCACAGGGTCCGATAGCCAAAAACATTCAGTACTTC. Encoded protein: CASSSQGPIAKNIQYF.

This clone was counted between two and nine times. The chain joins TRBV5-6 to TRBJ2-3; no clear D. Germline V lookup: CDR1 SGHDT, CDR2 YYEEEE. The CDR3 sequence is 15 residues long. V was clipped by 4 bases and J by 2 bases, with 14 bases between them. The CDR3: CASSSVGAATDTQYF. The CDR3 DNA reads as TGTGCCAGCAGCAGCGTAGGCGCGGCCACAGATACGCAGTATTTT. Supplemented by reference TRBV5-6 and TRBJ2-3, the full variable domain reads DAGVTQSPTHLIKTRGQQVTLRCSPKSGHDTVSWYQQALGQGPQFIFQYYEEEERQRGNFPDRFSGHQFPNYSSELNVNALLLGDSALYLCASSSVGAATDTQYFGPGTRLTVL.

The table lists this clone with a few counts. This rearrangement joins TRBV5-1 to TRBJ2-2; the D gene is possibly TRBD1 (5 bases). Germline V lookup: CDR1 SGHRS, CDR2 YFSETQ. V was pared by 0 bases and J by 5 bases, with 5 bases between. There are 13 residues in the CDR3. The CDR3 sequence: CASSLGQTGELFF. The CDR3 DNA reads TGCGCCAGCAGCTTGGGACAGACCGGGGAGCTGTTTTTT.

There are a few counts of this clone. The CDR3: CASSPNGLANSGANVLTF. The DNA for the CDR3 is TGTGCCAGTAGTCCCAACGGACTAGCGAACTCTGGGGCCAACGTCCTGACTTTC. V is TRBV19 and J is TRBJ2-6, with 9 bases that match TRBD2. V lost 5 bases to trimming and J lost 0 bases; unmatched junction nucleotides: 8. The germline V gene has CDR1 LNHDA and CDR2 SQIVND (reference sequence). The CDR3 runs 18 residues. Combining the CDR3 with reference TRBV19 and TRBJ2-6 gives the whole variable domain DGGITQSPKYLFRKEGQNVTLSCEQNLNHDAMYWYRQDPGQGLRLIYYSQIVNDFQKGDIAEGYSVSREKKESFPLTVTSAQKNPTAFYLCASSPNGLANSGANVLTFGAGSRLTVL.

The chain uses TRBV18 and TRBJ1-6, with no clear D. The germline CDR1 and CDR2 sequences are KGHSH and LQKENI. The CDR3 is 14 residues long. Trimming left V 5 bases short and J 6 bases short, with 11 bases between. The CDR3 DNA reads TGTGCCAGCTCAGAGCAGGAACGTAATTCACCCCTCCACTTT. Its translation is CASSEQERNSPLHF. Together with reference TRBV18 and TRBJ1-6, the CDR3 gives the full variable domain: NAGVMQNPRHLVRRRGQEARLRCSPMKGHSHVYWYRQLPEEGLKFMVYLQKENIIDESGMPKERFSAEFPKEGPSILRIQQVVRGDSAAYFCASSEQERNSPLHFGNGTRLTVT.

V usage is TRBV19 and J usage is TRBJ2-2; D remains ambiguous. Germline V gene data show CDR1 as LNHDA and CDR2 as SQIVND (reference sequence). V dropped 7 bases and J dropped 5 bases, with 11 bases sitting between them. CDR3 length: 13 amino acids. The CDR3 DNA follows: TGTGCCAGTACTAACCTCGGGACCGGGGAGCTGTTTTTT. It yields the protein CASTNLGTGELFF.

The V gene is TRBV27, the J gene TRBJ2-7; D is undetermined. The CDR3 has 16 residues. The V and J ends lost 4 bases and 1 base respectively, with 17 bases between them. Germline-derived CDR1 and CDR2 are MNHEY and SMNVEV (reference sequence). CDR3: CASSYRQKAYSYEQYF. The CDR3, as DNA: TGTGCCAGCAGTTACCGTCAAAAGGCCTATTCCTACGAGCAGTACTTC.

This clone came up once. The V gene is TRBV25-1, the J gene TRBJ1-2; 8 bases are shared with TRBD1. This CDR3 spans 15 amino acids. The trim removed 7 bases at V and 4 bases at J, leaving 11 bases unmatched. CDR1 is MGHDK and CDR2 is SYGVNS in the germline V gene. This CDR3 is CASKGGTGLSYGYTF. CDR3 in DNA: TGTGCCAGCAAAGGGGGGACAGGCCTCTCCTATGGCTACACCTTC.

This clone was counted between two and nine times. V and J are TRBV10-1 and TRBJ1-5; 9 bases match TRBD1. The ends lost 2 bases at V and 10 bases at J; junction bases unmatched: 0. The CDR3 runs to 12 residues. Germline assignment: CDR1 WNHNN and CDR2 SYGVQD (reference sequence). The CDR3 spells CASSETGGPQHF. CDR3 sequence (DNA): TGCGCCAGCAGTGAGACAGGGGGCCCCCAGCATTTT.

J is TRBJ1-3 and V is TRBV2, with D uncertain. The V gene's germline CDR1 is SNHLY and CDR2 FYNNEI. There are 12 residues in the CDR3. Trimming removed 8 bases from V and 4 bases from J, with 9 bases in between. CDR3 nucleotides: TGTGCCAGCTCCCCCACCGGAAACACCATATATTTT. Its translation: CASSPTGNTIYF.

This clone showed up just once. This rearrangement joins TRBV30 to TRBJ2-1; 9 positions agree with TRBD1. Trimming at V came to 2 bases and at J to 7 bases, leaving 3 bases not matched to a gene. This CDR3 has 13 amino acids. Germline V gives CDR1 GTSNPN, CDR2 SVGIG (reference sequence). The CDR3 spells CAWSPGQGNEQFF. CDR3 nucleotide sequence: TGTGCCTGGAGTCCGGGACAGGGAAATGAGCAGTTCTTC.

The chain employs TRBV19 and TRBJ1-5; D call uncertain. Per germline, CDR1 LNHDA and CDR2 SQIVND (reference sequence). The V end lost 7 bases, the J end lost 0 bases, and 7 bases lay between the germline ends. There are 13 residues in the CDR3. The CDR3, as DNA: TGTGCCAGTAACAGCTATAGCAATCAGCCCCAGCATTTT. Protein: CASNSYSNQPQHF.

The rearrangement uses TRBV4-3 and TRBJ2-1; D ambiguous. This CDR3 is built from 16 residues. CDR1 is LGHNA and CDR2 is YSLEER in the germline V gene. With 1 base removed from V and 10 bases from J, the gap between germline ends came to 20 bases. The DNA for the CDR3 is TGCGCCAGCAGCCAAGCGGTGGCCTCATCACAACAAGAGCAGTTCTTC. Translated: CASSQAVASSQQEQFF.

This clone was recorded only once. The V call is TRBV6-5, the J call TRBJ2-1; 12 positions agree with TRBD2. The CDR3 consists of 15 residues. Per germline, CDR1 MNHEY and CDR2 SVGAGI. V trimming: 6 bases; J trimming: 7 bases; junction bases outside the gene matches: 7. The CDR3 DNA follows: TGTGCCAGCAGACCCGGGACTAGCGGGCGTAATGAGCAGTTCTTC. It codes for CASRPGTSGRNEQFF.

The CDR3 bases are TGTGCCATTTTCACCGATCTCCCTAATGAAAAACTGTTTTTT. It yields the protein CAIFTDLPNEKLFF. The V gene is TRBV6-1, the J gene TRBJ1-4; D is unclear. Between the trimmed V and J ends, which lost 10 bases and 3 bases, there was a span of 15 bases. Germline CDR1 and CDR2: MNHNS and SASEGT. The length of the CDR3 is 14 residues.

The rearrangement uses TRBV30 and TRBJ1-3; possibly TRBD1 for D (5 bases). Germline-derived CDR1 and CDR2 are GTSNPN and SVGIG (reference sequence). V was pared by 4 bases and J by 0 bases, with 13 bases between. This CDR3 spans 15 amino acids. DNA for the CDR3: TGTGCCTGGACCCAGGACATCGGCTCTGGAAACACCATATATTTT. This translates into CAWTQDIGSGNTIYF.

The J gene is TRBJ1-1, the V gene TRBV9, with TRBD1 matching over 8 bases. The germline CDR1 and CDR2 sequences are SGDLS and YYNGEE. This CDR3 comprises 15 residues. V dropped 2 bases and J dropped 4; count of bases not matched to a gene: 7. In DNA, the CDR3 is TGTGCCAGCAGCGTCACCAGGGACAGGAGCACTGAAGCTTTCTTT. It specifies CASSVTRDRSTEAFF.

This clone was observed a few times. V is TRBV4-3 and J is TRBJ1-5; tentative D call: TRBD1 (6 bases). Trimming removed 0 bases at V and 4 bases at J, with 10 bases between. Germline values: CDR1 LGHNA, CDR2 YSLEER. CDR3 length: 15 amino acids. CDR3 sequence: CASSQDWQGNQPQHF. CDR3 coding DNA: TGCGCCAGCAGCCAAGATTGGCAGGGGAATCAGCCCCAGCATTTT.

The V gene is TRBV5-6, the J gene TRBJ1-1, with unresolved D. The CDR3 contains 13 residues. Per germline, CDR1 SGHDT and CDR2 YYEEEE. Trimming left V 1 base short and J 1 base short, with 5 bases between. In DNA form, the CDR3 reads TGTGCCAGCAGCTTGCCGGGGAACACTGAAGCTTTCTTT. Translating gives CASSLPGNTEAFF.

V and J are TRBV4-2 and TRBJ1-1; D gene unclear. The CDR3 length is 16 residues. Looked up from germline, CDR1 is LGHNA and CDR2 is YNFKEQ. Deletions cut 4 bases from V and 5 bases from J, with 20 bases between. The CDR3 reads CASSPATARRTTEAFF. CDR3 nucleotide sequence: TGTGCCAGCAGCCCAGCAACAGCTCGGAGAACGACTGAAGCTTTCTTT.

The chain has TRBV5-4 and TRBJ2-7, with a weak D call TRBD1 (5 bases). V lost 0 bases, J lost 2 bases, and 12 bases lay in between. Germline loops: CDR1 SGHNT, CDR2 YYREEE (reference sequence). The CDR3 extends over 15 amino acids. CDR3 nucleotide sequence: TGTGCCAGCAGCTTGGGCTCCCCAGGGCCCTACGAGCAGTACTTC. Protein: CASSLGSPGPYEQYF. Based on the CDR3 plus reference TRBV5-4 and TRBJ2-7, the full variable domain is ETGVTQSPTHLIKTRGQQVTLRCSSQSGHNTVSWYQQALGQGPQFIFQYYREEENGRGNFPPRFSGLQFPNYSSELNVNALELDDSALYLCASSLGSPGPYEQYFGPGTRLTVT.

This chain connects TRBV28 to TRBJ2-7, with D hard to call. The V gene's germline CDR1 is MDHEN and CDR2 SYDVKM. V lost 5 bases, J lost 2 bases, and 10 bases lay in between. The CDR3 totals 13 residues. In DNA, the CDR3 is TGTGCCAGCAGTGGGGTCAGTACCTACGAGCAGTACTTC. Translating it yields CASSGVSTYEQYF.

The CDR3 DNA follows: TGTGCCAGCAGTTCCATGACTAGCGGCCCTTCCTACGAGCAGTACTTC. Translating it yields CASSSMTSGPSYEQYF. The chain joins TRBV27 to TRBJ2-7, with 9 positions matching TRBD2. After removal of 4 bases from V and 1 base from J, the junction contained 8 bases not matched to a gene. Germline loops: CDR1 MNHEY, CDR2 SMNVEV (reference sequence). There are 16 residues in the CDR3.

The chain has TRBV18 and TRBJ1-1; D possibly corresponds to TRBD1 (5 bases). This CDR3 is built from 13 residues. V shed 10 bases and J shed 4 bases, with 16 bases lying between them. Germline values: CDR1 KGHSH, CDR2 LQKENI. DNA of the CDR3: TGTGCCACTATTGTTCTGGGGGGCACTGAAGCTTTCTTT. Protein product: CATIVLGGTEAFF.

This chain uses TRBV29-1 with TRBJ2-3, with unresolved D. V lost 7 bases and J 2 bases, leaving 19 bases between the germline ends. CDR1 and CDR2 from the germline V gene are SQVTM and ANQGSEA. The CDR3 covers 15 residues. CDR3: CSALPRLSTTDTQYF. CDR3 nucleotide sequence: TGCAGCGCCCTTCCGAGGCTCTCAACCACAGATACGCAGTATTTT.

The rearrangement joins TRBV19 to TRBJ2-7; D could derive from TRBD1 or TRBD2 (5 bases each). The V gene's germline CDR1 is LNHDA and CDR2 SQIVND (reference sequence). This CDR3 comprises 13 residues. V gave up 10 bases and J gave up 0 bases, with 13 bases separating them. CDR3 sequence reads: CANRDGSSYEQYF. As DNA, the CDR3 is TGTGCCAACCGGGACGGAAGCTCCTACGAGCAGTACTTC.

The chain combines TRBV28 with TRBJ1-1, with D perhaps matching TRBD1 (6 bases). The germline V gene has CDR1 MDHEN and CDR2 SYDVKM. The CDR3 runs 13 residues. V gave up 3 bases and J gave up 4 bases, with 9 bases separating them. The CDR3 bases are TGTGCCAGCAGTTTCAGGGGAGGCACTGAAGCTTTCTTT. This encodes CASSFRGGTEAFF.

The J gene is TRBJ2-7, the V gene TRBV27, with D uncertain. The germline gives CDR1 MNHEY, CDR2 SMNVEV (reference sequence). With 11 bases removed from V and 3 bases from J, the gap between germline ends came to 32 bases. The CDR3 loop spans 18 amino acids. CDR3 in amino acids: CARDRPEPYQATHYEQYF. The CDR3 DNA is TGTGCCCGCGATCGCCCGGAACCTTACCAGGCCACGCACTACGAGCAGTACTTC.

V gene TRBV13 combines with J gene TRBJ2-7; 8 bases align to TRBD1. Per the germline V gene, CDR1 is PRHDT and CDR2 is FYEKMQ (reference sequence). The CDR3 sequence is 15 residues long. Trimming at V came to 4 bases and at J to 3 bases, leaving 8 bases not matched to a gene. The CDR3 loop reads CASSSRGTGHYEQYF. As DNA, the CDR3 is TGTGCCAGCAGCTCCCGAGGGACAGGTCACTACGAGCAGTACTTC. The full variable domain, its missing parts supplied by reference TRBV13 and TRBJ2-7, is AAGVIQSPRHLIKEKRETATLKCYPIPRHDTVYWYQQGPGQDPQFLISFYEKMQSDKGSIPDRFSAQQFSDYHSELNMSSLELGDSALYFCASSSRGTGHYEQYFGPGTRLTVT.